In this sample, the clone carrying this TCR beta chain turned up many times. Its antigen remains unidentified. The sample originates from a study of T cell repertoires in cytomegalovirus infection. Study summary: CMV infection together with matching HLA type was indicated by public TCR beta signatures.

Via MiXCR, TCRdb re-called the reads, giving one row per CDR3 protein. The repertoire includes under 850,000 distinct CDR3 sequences, less than 40% of them detected once, and more than 2.5% sits in the top ten. Study outcomes and limitations: HLA-C-restricted TCR beta clonotypes specific for CMV led the ex vivo response.

The sequenced sample consisted of PBMCs. The origin of this receptor is a human donor in good health (CMV status not recorded). Some clones in this sample may be carry-over from other donors' samples.

The CDR3 sequence: CASSSIQGYEQYF. In DNA, the CDR3 is TGTGCCAGCAGCTCCATTCAGGGATACGAGCAGTACTTC. This sequence joins TRBV7-2 and TRBJ2-7; maybe TRBD1 (5 bases). The CDR3 runs 13 residues. The V and J ends lost 4 bases and 4 bases respectively, with 11 bases between them. The germline gives CDR1 SGHTA, CDR2 FQGNSA.